The 14 T cell receptor beta chains in this list originate from one sample, sequenced in a study of CD8+ T cells in alopecia areata listed by TCRdb under 2018. The sample's treatment or condition label is to be understood as: oral pan-JAK inhibitor, 5-10 mg twice daily. The library was made by the immunoSEQ multiplex PCR assay. RNA was extracted from all samples and reverse transcribed into cDNA as template for TCR sequencing. The table was pulled from immuneACCESS by TCRdb, which kept in-frame rearrangements only. Such tables lose some clones; where checked, under half of the loss comes from unresolved V genes, and the rest has no known cause. Counted in this sample were about 210,000 clones; under 40% of them appeared once. Of the sample, roughly 0.5% is held by the ten largest clones. Sequences were derived from CD4+ T cells sorted from blood, sampled between weeks 30 and 35, from a patient treated with tofacitinib. Source of these receptors: a human donor with alopecia areata.

V gene TRBV7-9 combines with J gene TRBJ2-1, with 13 bases identical to TRBD2. Germline lookup yields CDR1 SEHNR and CDR2 FQNEAQ (reference sequence). CDR3 length equals 19 residues. The trim removed 5 bases at V and 0 bases at J, leaving 10 bases unmatched. The CDR3 loop is CASSPRTSGSEGSYNEQFF. CDR3 nucleotides: TGTGCCAGCAGCCCCCGGACTAGCGGGAGTGAGGGCTCCTACAATGAGCAGTTCTTC.

Points on this clone: One end of the junction is discordant with germline, which a read error may explain. This chain joins TRBV30 and TRBJ2-1, with 14 bases fitting TRBD2. There are 15 residues in the CDR3. The germline gives CDR1 GTSNPN, CDR2 SVGIG (reference sequence). CDR3 amino acids: CAWSLPTTSGGARVF. CDR3 DNA sequence: TGTGCCTGGAGTCTCCCCACGACTAGCGGGGGGGCCCGCGTCTTC.

This clone was counted a few times. V and J are TRBV14 and TRBJ1-4; no firm D call. CDR3 size: 14 residues. The germline V and J ends were trimmed by 4 bases and 0 bases, with 6 bases remaining between them. Germline values: CDR1 SGHDN, CDR2 FVKESK. The CDR3 DNA reads as TGTGCCAGCAGCCGACTTGCAACTAATGAAAAACTGTTTTTT. Its translation is CASSRLATNEKLFF.

The chain combines TRBV30 with TRBJ2-3, with D uncertain. V was shortened by 5 bases and J by 11 bases, with 14 bases between the two germline ends. The CDR3 is 11 amino acids. Germline lookup yields CDR1 GTSNPN and CDR2 SVGIG (reference sequence). CDR3 nucleotides: TGTGCCTGGGGGATACAGATAGGGCAGTATTTT. It codes for CAWGIQIGQYF.

The genes are TRBV5-1 and TRBJ2-1; D not resolved. The germline V gene encodes CDR1 SGHRS and CDR2 YFSETQ. Trimming shortened V by 6 bases and J by 0 bases, and 10 bases separated the two germline ends. This CDR3 has 14 amino acids. The CDR3 DNA reads as TGCGCCAGCACTGGTAAGGGCTCCTACAATGAGCAGTTCTTC. Its translation: CASTGKGSYNEQFF.

This clone has ten or more counts. The chain links TRBV4-1 to TRBJ2-5; 15 nucleotides match TRBD2. CDR1 MGHRA and CDR2 YSYEKL come from the germline V gene. The V gene end was trimmed by 3 bases and the J gene end by 2 bases; junction bases not matched to a gene: 1. The CDR3 is 16 amino acids. CDR3 in DNA: TGCGCCAGCAGCCACGGGACTAGCGGGAGGCAAGAGACCCAGTACTTC. Translated: CASSHGTSGRQETQYF.

The CDR3 reads CAWGAQGRGNYGYTF. The CDR3 region has the DNA TGTGCCTGGGGTGCCCAGGGGCGCGGTAACTATGGCTACACCTTC. V usage is TRBV30 and J usage is TRBJ1-2, with D perhaps TRBD1 (6 bases). The CDR3 covers 15 residues. Germline-derived CDR1 and CDR2 are GTSNPN and SVGIG (reference sequence). V dropped 5 bases and J dropped 1 base, with 17 bases sitting between them.

The chain uses TRBV7-2 and TRBJ2-5; 9 bases line up with TRBD2. Germline values: CDR1 SGHTA, CDR2 FQGNSA. The CDR3 contains 13 residues. The V segment lost 4 bases and the J segment 10 bases; nucleotides outside the gene matches: 7. The CDR3: CASSSNSGSIQYF. In DNA, the CDR3 is TGTGCCAGCAGCTCCAATAGCGGGAGTATCCAGTACTTC.

V is TRBV9 and J is TRBJ1-1, with unresolved D. V was cut by 1 base and J by 6 bases, with 13 bases left in between. CDR1 is SGDLS, CDR2 YYNGEE, per germline. The CDR3 loop spans 14 amino acids. The CDR3 DNA sequence: TGTGCCAGCAGCGTAAGGGAGACGAAAGCTGAAGCTTTCTTT. Amino acids: CASSVRETKAEAFF.

This clone was seen at least ten times. This chain connects TRBV5-4 to TRBJ2-3; 8 nucleotides agree with TRBD2. This CDR3 has 14 amino acids. In germline, CDR1 is SGHNT, CDR2 YYREEE (reference sequence). After removal of 10 bases from V and 4 bases from J, the junction contained 11 bases not matched to a gene. CDR3 region: CAGQSGSRADTQYF. CDR3 sequence (DNA): TGTGCCGGACAGAGCGGGAGTAGAGCAGATACGCAGTATTTT.

The table lists this clone with many counts. V gene TRBV11-2 combines with J gene TRBJ2-5; D may be TRBD1 or TRBD2 (6 bases each). CDR3 length equals 16 residues. Trimming took off 6 bases at V and 8 bases at J, with 25 bases between the two ends. Germline V lookup: CDR1 SGHAT, CDR2 FQNNGV. The CDR3 region is CASSQLPGGTSRTQYF. The CDR3 DNA is TGTGCCAGCAGTCAACTCCCCGGGGGCACTAGCAGAACCCAGTACTTC.

This sequence joins TRBV29-1 and TRBJ2-7; 9 positions match TRBD2. The CDR3 totals 13 residues. The V segment lost 4 bases and the J segment 5 bases; nucleotides outside the gene matches: 6. Looked up from germline, CDR1 is SQVTM and CDR2 is ANQGSEA. CDR3 nucleotides: TGCAGCGTTGGGAGAGCGGGAGGCCACGAGCAGTACTTC. The encoded protein is CSVGRAGGHEQYF.

The sample holds a few counts of this clone. The V gene is TRBV29-1, the J gene TRBJ2-3, with 8 bases fitting TRBD2. The V and J ends lost 8 bases and 2 bases, in that order; junction bases with no gene match: 6. CDR1 and CDR2 from the germline V gene are SQVTM and ANQGSEA. This CDR3 is 13 amino acids long. The CDR3 DNA reads as TGCAGCTTACGGGGGGGACTCACAGATACGCAGTATTTT. Its translation is CSLRGGLTDTQYF.

This clone has just one count. This chain connects TRBV5-1 to TRBJ1-1; D not certain. The CDR3 runs 15 residues. Germline V CDR1 and CDR2: SGHRS, YFSETQ. V lost 2 bases to trimming and J lost 0 bases, with 11 bases between them. The CDR3 coding sequence is TGCGCCAGCAGCTTTATCGGGGTCATGAACACTGAAGCTTTCTTT. Translating it yields CASSFIGVMNTEAFF.